A single sample gave rise to the 15 T cell receptor beta chains below, sequenced in a study of T cells in Graves' hyperthyroidism and ophthalmopathy. Amplified regions were TCR beta CDR3 sequences from RNA transcripts. Primed by the HTBI set, a first-round RT-PCR was run on the TCR CDR3. TCRdb reanalysed the multiplex PCR reads using MiXCR and keeps one entry per CDR3 protein. Among around 350,000 distinct CDR3 sequences listed, under 15% were seen once. Sequences were obtained from blood. All receptors derive from a woman between 18 and 29 years old with Graves' hyperthyroidism.

There are a few counts of this clonotype. CDR3 residues: CASSRDRVFGGYTF. DNA of the CDR3: TGTGCCAGCAGCCGGGACAGGGTCTTTGGTGGCTACACCTTC. This chain uses TRBV13 with TRBJ1-2; the match to TRBD1 covers 9 bases. Per germline, CDR1 PRHDT and CDR2 FYEKMQ (reference sequence). The ends lost 5 bases at V and 7 bases at J; junction bases unmatched: 8. The CDR3 extends over 14 amino acids.

The table lists this clonotype with many counts. The chain links TRBV20-1 to TRBJ2-1, with D tentatively TRBD2 (5 bases). The CDR3 is 12 amino acids. V was clipped by 7 bases and J by 8 bases, with 15 bases between them. Germline CDR1 DFQATT, CDR2 SNEGSKA (reference sequence). CDR3 coding DNA: TGCAGTGAAGTAGCGAGGTCGGATGAGCAGTTCTTC. This translates into CSEVARSDEQFF.

This clonotype occurred many times. The chain carries TRBV5-8 and TRBJ1-1; 7 bases agree with TRBD1. The CDR3 is made up of 14 amino acids. In germline, CDR1 is SGHTS, CDR2 YDEGEE. Trimming took 0 bases from V and 7 from J; bases not matched to a gene: 6. Here the CDR3 reads CASSLEGGAIEAFF. In DNA, the CDR3 is TGTGCCAGCAGCTTGGAAGGGGGCGCGATTGAAGCTTTCTTT.

The chain couples TRBV19 to TRBJ2-5; 7 bases agree with TRBD2. Germline V gene lookup returns CDR1 LNHDA and CDR2 SQIVND (reference sequence). This CDR3 has 14 amino acids. V lost 2 bases and J lost 9; bases outside the gene matches: 9. In DNA form, the CDR3 reads TGTGCCAGTAGTATAACTAGCGCAACTACGGCCCAGTACTTC. Encoded protein: CASSITSATTAQYF.

This clonotype was counted only a few times. This may arise from a read error, as a much more abundant clone is one base away. The missing conserved phenylalanine or tryptophan at the end of this CDR3 makes a read error likely. The rearrangement links TRBV28 to TRBJ2-7, with 9 bases aligning to TRBD1. The CDR3 is 15 amino acids. Germline trimming cut 6 bases from V and 0 bases from J; bases unmatched to any gene: 6. Germline V gene sequence: CDR1 MDHEN, CDR2 SYDVKM. In DNA, the CDR3 is TGTGCCAGCAGGAAACCGGGACAGGGCTCCTACGAGCAGTACCTC. It translates to CASRKPGQGSYEQYL.

The chain carries TRBV18 and TRBJ2-1; D call uncertain. The CDR3 extends over 15 amino acids. Trimming left V 0 bases short and J 9 bases short, with 15 bases between. The germline V gene has CDR1 KGHSH and CDR2 LQKENI. The CDR3 sequence is CASSPPSRNKVEQFF. CDR3 nucleotide sequence: TGTGCCAGCTCACCACCGTCCCGGAACAAGGTTGAGCAGTTCTTC.

This clonotype has at least ten counts. CDR3 nucleotide sequence: TGTGCCAGCAGCTTGAGGGTCTTTATCTCTCAAGAGACCCAGTACTTC. It translates to CASSLRVFISQETQYF. The V gene is TRBV5-6, the J gene TRBJ2-5; no definite D call. Trimming took 1 base from V and 2 from J, leaving 15 bases between them. CDR1 SGHDT and CDR2 YYEEEE come from the germline V gene. The CDR3 totals 16 residues.

This chain joins TRBV20-1 and TRBJ2-2, with 16 bases identical to TRBD2. The V gene's germline CDR1 is DFQATT and CDR2 SNEGSKA (reference sequence). There are 18 residues in the CDR3. Trimming removed 0 bases from V and 3 bases from J; junction bases left unmatched: 4. CDR3 sequence (DNA): TGCAGTGCTAGAGAGGGACTAGCGGGAGGGTGGGACACCGGGGAGCTGTTTTTT. The encoded protein is CSAREGLAGGWDTGELFF.

This clonotype showed up many times. The chain has TRBV20-1 and TRBJ2-5; 9 bases are a match to TRBD2. The CDR3 loop spans 13 amino acids. Trimming at V came to 3 bases and at J to 4 bases, leaving 3 bases not matched to a gene. Per the germline V gene, CDR1 is DFQATT and CDR2 is SNEGSKA (reference sequence). CDR3 loop: CSARNSGGETQYF. In DNA form, the CDR3 reads TGCAGTGCTAGGAATAGCGGGGGAGAGACCCAGTACTTC.

On this clonotype: A read error may explain this, as a much larger clone is one base away. CDR3 bases: TGTGCCAGCGGTCACAGGGTCCACGAGCAGTACTTC. This sequence encodes CASGHRVHEQYF. The chain couples TRBV6-4 to TRBJ2-7, with D possibly TRBD1 on 6 matching bases. V gave up 8 bases and J gave up 5 bases, with 13 bases separating them. This CDR3 has 12 amino acids. Germline CDR1 reads MRHNA; CDR2 reads SNTAGT.

This clonotype occurred many times. The chain joins TRBV11-2 to TRBJ1-1; D remains unclear. Germline CDR1 reads SGHAT; CDR2 reads FQNNGV. Deletions cut 0 bases from V and 4 bases from J, with 15 bases between. The CDR3 runs to 16 residues. The CDR3 here is CASSLDISPWGTEAFF. The DNA for the CDR3 is TGTGCCAGCAGCTTAGATATTTCCCCCTGGGGCACTGAAGCTTTCTTT.

The table lists this clonotype with many counts. V gene TRBV2 combines with J gene TRBJ2-1; tentative D call: TRBD2 (5 bases). The CDR3 is made up of 15 amino acids. V lost 6 bases and J 5 bases, leaving 17 bases between the germline ends. In germline, CDR1 is SNHLY, CDR2 FYNNEI. In nucleotides, the CDR3 is TGTGCCAGCAGACCTCTAGCCACCACTGACAATGAGCAGTTCTTC. It is translated as CASRPLATTDNEQFF.

V is TRBV12-3 or TRBV12-4 and J is TRBJ2-1, with D unclear. The V gene lost 6 bases and the J gene lost 7 bases, with 22 bases spanning the gap. The length of the CDR3 is 16 residues. The CDR3 reads CASSPPRQVVGNEQFF. The CDR3 DNA reads as TGTGCCAGCAGCCCGCCGAGGCAGGTTGTGGGAAATGAGCAGTTCTTC.

This clonotype was counted a few times. This sequence joins TRBV9 and TRBJ2-3; D is unclear. This CDR3 has 16 amino acids. V was trimmed by 4 bases and J by 2 bases, leaving 17 bases between them. The germline CDR1 and CDR2 sequences are SGDLS and YYNGEE. The CDR3 loop is CASSPYSPPATDTQYF. The CDR3 bases are TGTGCCAGCAGCCCGTATAGCCCCCCGGCCACAGATACGCAGTATTTT.

This clonotype was found many times. The chain recombines TRBV12-5 with TRBJ2-1, with 7 bases fitting TRBD2. V shed 5 bases and J 10 bases; nucleotides not matched to a gene: 11. CDR1 is LGHNT, CDR2 FRNRAP, per germline. There are 14 residues in the CDR3. The CDR3 region is CASGPGTTPSEQFF. The DNA of the CDR3 is TGTGCTAGTGGTCCCGGGACTACCCCCTCCGAGCAGTTCTTC.